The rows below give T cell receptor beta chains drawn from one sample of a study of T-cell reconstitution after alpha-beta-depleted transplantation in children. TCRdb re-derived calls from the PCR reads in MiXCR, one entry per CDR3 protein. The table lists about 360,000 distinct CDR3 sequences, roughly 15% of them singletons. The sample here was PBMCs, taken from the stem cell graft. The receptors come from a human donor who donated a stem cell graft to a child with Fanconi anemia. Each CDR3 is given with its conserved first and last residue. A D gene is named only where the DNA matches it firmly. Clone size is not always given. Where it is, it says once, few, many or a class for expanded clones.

CASSSNPQNEQFF | TGCGCCAGCAGCTCCAACCCACAGAATGAGCAGTTCTTC | . | TRBJ2-1 | . | TRBV4-3
CSADSGLLYQETQYF | TGCAGTGCTGATTCCGGGCTCCTGTACCAAGAGACCCAGTACTTC | . | TRBJ2-5 | many | TRBV20-1
CASSFGHLSYNEQFF | TGTGCCAGCAGCTTTGGGCACCTCTCCTACAATGAGCAGTTCTTC | . | TRBJ2-1 | few | TRBV12-1
CASSRNRELRTGELFF | TGTGCCAGCAGCCGGAACAGGGAATTAAGAACCGGGGAGCTGTTTTTT | . | TRBJ2-2 | . | TRBV9
CASSPTPHRIDTEAFF | TGCGCCAGCAGCCCGACCCCCCACAGGATCGACACTGAAGCTTTCTTT | . | TRBJ1-1 | . | TRBV5-1
CASSLYDNEQFF | TGTGCCAGCAGCTTGTATGACAATGAGCAGTTCTTC | . | TRBJ2-1 | few | TRBV5-5
CASSLEGIPLHF | TGTGCCAGCAGCTTAGAAGGAATACCCCTCCACTTT | . | TRBJ1-6 | few | TRBV7-8
CASGETATGNTIYF | TGTGCCAGCGGAGAAACAGCAACTGGAAACACCATATATTTT | . | TRBJ1-3 | many | TRBV9
CASSLWDEGGGRAFF | TGTGCCAGCAGCTTATGGGACGAAGGTGGGGGCCGAGCTTTCTTT | . | TRBJ1-1 | . | TRBV7-2
CASNPTGGPNIQYF | TGTGCCAGCAATCCGACAGGGGGGCCAAACATTCAGTACTTC | TRBD1 | TRBJ2-4 | few | TRBV28
CASSPDNLVGELFF | TGCGCCAGCAGTCCTGACAACTTGGTAGGGGAGCTGTTTTTT | . | TRBJ2-2 | . | TRBV5-1
CASTLAGGRYNEQFF | TGTGCCAGCACCCTAGCGGGGGGGCGGTACAATGAGCAGTTCTTC | TRBD2 | TRBJ2-1 | . | TRBV6-2/TRBV6-3
CASSFTSGAYEQYF | TGCGCCAGCAGCTTTACTAGCGGGGCTTACGAGCAGTACTTC | TRBD2 | TRBJ2-7 | few | TRBV5-1
CASSQSRGPDTGELFF | TGTGCCAGCAGCCAATCCCGCGGTCCCGACACCGGGGAGCTGTTTTTT | . | TRBJ2-2 | once | TRBV16
CASKGQGAADTQYF | TGCGCCAGCAAAGGACAGGGGGCCGCAGATACGCAGTATTTT | TRBD1 | TRBJ2-3 | many | TRBV5-1
CASSTGQLKFFF | TGTGCCAGCAGTACCGGACAGTTAAAGTTCTTCTTT | . | TRBJ1-1 | many | TRBV28
CSANPSEVTQYF | TGCAGTGCTAACCCATCAGAGGTTACGCAGTATTTT | . | TRBJ2-3 | many | TRBV20-1
CATSRDRVETQYF | TGTGCCACCAGCAGAGATAGGGTAGAGACCCAGTACTTC | . | TRBJ2-5 | many | TRBV15
CAISGQGAMTEAFF | TGTGCCATCAGCGGACAGGGGGCAATGACTGAAGCTTTCTTT | TRBD1 | TRBJ1-1 | . | TRBV10-3
CSSKQGVLWPQHF | TGCAGTTCTAAACAGGGGGTATTATGGCCCCAGCATTTT | TRBD1 | TRBJ1-5 | . | TRBV20-1
CASSEWGYTIYF | TGTGCCAGCAGTGAATGGGGGTACACCATATATTTT | . | TRBJ1-3 | few | TRBV2
CASSPPPTWNTGELFF | TGTGCCAGCAGCCCTCCCCCTACTTGGAACACCGGGGAGCTGTTTTTT | . | TRBJ2-2 | many | TRBV9
CAWSVSNTQYF | TGTGCCTGGAGTGTTTCCAATACGCAGTATTTT | . | TRBJ2-3 | few | TRBV30
CASSSTGTGSTGELFF | TGTGCCAGCAGTTCGACCGGGACAGGGTCCACCGGGGAGCTGTTTTTT | TRBD1 | TRBJ2-2 | many | TRBV27
CSARLGDHEQFF | TGCAGTGCTAGACTAGGGGATCATGAGCAGTTCTTC | . | TRBJ2-1 | many | TRBV20-1
CASSPGQNLRAFF | TGTGCCAGCAGCCCGGGACAAAACCTCAGAGCTTTCTTT | . | TRBJ1-1 | . | TRBV11-2
CASSLASGDPGNTIYF | TGTGCCAGCAGTTTAGCGTCAGGGGACCCTGGAAACACCATATATTTT | . | TRBJ1-3 | few | TRBV12-3/TRBV12-4
CASSLLGQGLLSNQPQHF | TGTGCCAGCAGCCTCCTTGGACAGGGATTGCTTAGCAATCAGCCCCAGCATTTT | TRBD1 | TRBJ1-5 | few | TRBV6-1
CASSLGRTGGLYGYTF | TGTGCCAGCAGCTTAGGGAGGACAGGGGGACTCTATGGCTACACCTTC | TRBD1 | TRBJ1-2 | . | TRBV7-8
CASSDGDSPSYEQYF | TGTGCCAGCAGCGATGGGGACAGCCCCTCCTACGAGCAGTACTTC | TRBD1 | TRBJ2-7 | few | TRBV9
CSALSGTSGGKTDTQYF | TGCAGTGCCCTTTCTGGGACTAGCGGGGGGAAGACAGATACGCAGTATTTT | TRBD2 | TRBJ2-3 | few | TRBV20-1
CASSFGRVNSPLHF | TGCGCCAGCAGCTTCGGCAGGGTTAATTCACCCCTCCACTTT | . | TRBJ1-6 | many | TRBV5-1
CASSETPNQNNQPQHF | TGTGCCAGCAGCGAAACCCCGAACCAGAACAATCAGCCCCAGCATTTT | . | TRBJ1-5 | . | TRBV7-6
CASSSLQGSTDTQYF | TGTGCCAGCAGCTCCTTACAGGGTAGCACAGATACGCAGTATTTT | . | TRBJ2-3 | few | TRBV7-9
CASTTDREDTDTQYF | TGTGCCAGCACCACGGACAGGGAGGACACAGATACGCAGTATTTT | TRBD1 | TRBJ2-3 | . | TRBV12-3/TRBV12-4
CSVLGLAGYEQYF | TGCAGTGTCCTAGGACTAGCGGGCTACGAGCAGTACTTC | TRBD2 | TRBJ2-7 | few | TRBV20-1
CSVERPYGYTF | TGCAGCGTTGAAAGACCCTATGGCTACACCTTC | . | TRBJ1-2 | few | TRBV29-1
CASSLRGQMNTEAFF | TGTGCCAGCAGCTTACGGGGACAGATGAACACTGAAGCTTTCTTT | TRBD1 | TRBJ1-1 | . | TRBV7-8
CSARTSGGAKGTDTQYF | TGCAGTGCTAGAACTAGCGGGGGGGCCAAGGGCACAGATACGCAGTATTTT | TRBD2 | TRBJ2-3 | many | TRBV20-1